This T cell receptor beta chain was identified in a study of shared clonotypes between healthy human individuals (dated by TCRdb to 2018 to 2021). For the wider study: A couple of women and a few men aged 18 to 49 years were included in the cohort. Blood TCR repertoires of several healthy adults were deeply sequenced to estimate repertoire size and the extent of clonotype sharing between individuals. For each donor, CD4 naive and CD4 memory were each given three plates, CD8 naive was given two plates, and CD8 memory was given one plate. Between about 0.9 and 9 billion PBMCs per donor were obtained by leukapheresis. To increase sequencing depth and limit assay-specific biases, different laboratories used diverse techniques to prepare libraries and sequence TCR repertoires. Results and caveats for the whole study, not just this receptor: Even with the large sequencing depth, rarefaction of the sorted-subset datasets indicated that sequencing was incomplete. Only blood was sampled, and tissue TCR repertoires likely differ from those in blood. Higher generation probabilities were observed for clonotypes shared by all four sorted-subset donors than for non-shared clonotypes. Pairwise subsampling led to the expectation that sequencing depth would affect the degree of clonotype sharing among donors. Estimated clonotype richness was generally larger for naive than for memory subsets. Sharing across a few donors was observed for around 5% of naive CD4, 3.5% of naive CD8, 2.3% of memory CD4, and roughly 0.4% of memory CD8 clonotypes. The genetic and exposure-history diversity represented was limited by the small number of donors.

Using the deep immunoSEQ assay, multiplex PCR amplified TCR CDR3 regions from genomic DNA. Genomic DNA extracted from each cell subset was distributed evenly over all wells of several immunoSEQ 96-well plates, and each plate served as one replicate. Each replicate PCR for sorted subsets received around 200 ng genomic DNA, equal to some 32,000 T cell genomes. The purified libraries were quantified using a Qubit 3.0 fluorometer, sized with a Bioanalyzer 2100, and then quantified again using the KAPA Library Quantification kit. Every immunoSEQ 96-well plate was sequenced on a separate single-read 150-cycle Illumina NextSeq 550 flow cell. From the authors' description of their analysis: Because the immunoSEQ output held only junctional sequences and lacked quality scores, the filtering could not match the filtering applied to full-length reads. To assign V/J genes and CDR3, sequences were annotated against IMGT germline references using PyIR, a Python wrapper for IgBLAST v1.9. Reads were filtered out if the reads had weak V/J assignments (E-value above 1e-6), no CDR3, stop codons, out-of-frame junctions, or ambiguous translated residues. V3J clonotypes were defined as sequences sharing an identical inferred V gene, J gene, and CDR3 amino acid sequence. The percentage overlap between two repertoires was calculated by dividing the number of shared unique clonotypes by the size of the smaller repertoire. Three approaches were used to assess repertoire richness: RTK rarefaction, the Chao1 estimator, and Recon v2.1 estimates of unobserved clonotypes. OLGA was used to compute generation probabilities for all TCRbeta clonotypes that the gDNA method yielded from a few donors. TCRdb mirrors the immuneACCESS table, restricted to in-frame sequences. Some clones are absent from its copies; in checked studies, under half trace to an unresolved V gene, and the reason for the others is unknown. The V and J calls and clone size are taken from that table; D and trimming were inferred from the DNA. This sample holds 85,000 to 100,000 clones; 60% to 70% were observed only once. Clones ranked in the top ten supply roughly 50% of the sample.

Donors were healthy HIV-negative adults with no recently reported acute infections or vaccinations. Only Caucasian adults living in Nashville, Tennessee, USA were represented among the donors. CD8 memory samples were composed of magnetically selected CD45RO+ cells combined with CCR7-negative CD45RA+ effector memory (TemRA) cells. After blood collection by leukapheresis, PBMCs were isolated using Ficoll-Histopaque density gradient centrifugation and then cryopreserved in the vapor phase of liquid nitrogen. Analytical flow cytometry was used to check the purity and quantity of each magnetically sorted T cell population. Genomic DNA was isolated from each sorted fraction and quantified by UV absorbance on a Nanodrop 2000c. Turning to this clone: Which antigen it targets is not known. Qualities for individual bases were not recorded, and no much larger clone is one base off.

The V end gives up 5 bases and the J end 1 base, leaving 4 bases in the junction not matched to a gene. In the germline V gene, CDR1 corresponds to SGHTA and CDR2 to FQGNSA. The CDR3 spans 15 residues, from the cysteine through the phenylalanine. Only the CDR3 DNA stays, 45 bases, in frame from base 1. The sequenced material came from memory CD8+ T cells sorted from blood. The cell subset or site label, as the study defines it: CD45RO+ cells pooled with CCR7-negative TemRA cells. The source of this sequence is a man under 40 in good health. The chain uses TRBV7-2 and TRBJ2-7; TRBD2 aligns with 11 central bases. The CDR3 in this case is CASSRLAGGSYEQYF. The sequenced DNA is TGTGCCAGCAGCCGCTTAGCGGGAGGGTCCTACGAGCAGTACTTC.